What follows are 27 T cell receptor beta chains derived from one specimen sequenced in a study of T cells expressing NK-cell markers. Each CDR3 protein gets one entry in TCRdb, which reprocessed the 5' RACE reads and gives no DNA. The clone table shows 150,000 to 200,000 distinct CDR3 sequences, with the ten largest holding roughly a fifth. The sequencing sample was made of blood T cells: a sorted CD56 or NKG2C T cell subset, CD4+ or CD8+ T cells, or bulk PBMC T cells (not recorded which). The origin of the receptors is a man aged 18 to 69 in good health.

CDR3 residues: CASTRDGGSGEQYF. The V gene is TRBV12-3 or TRBV12-4, the J gene TRBJ2-7; with no DNA, the TCRdb D assignment of TRBD1 cannot be verified. The CDR3 sequence is 14 residues long.

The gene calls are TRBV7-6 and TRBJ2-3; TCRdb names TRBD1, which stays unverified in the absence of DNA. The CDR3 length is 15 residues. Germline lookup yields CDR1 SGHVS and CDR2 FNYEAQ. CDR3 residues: CASSSTGWNTDTQYF.

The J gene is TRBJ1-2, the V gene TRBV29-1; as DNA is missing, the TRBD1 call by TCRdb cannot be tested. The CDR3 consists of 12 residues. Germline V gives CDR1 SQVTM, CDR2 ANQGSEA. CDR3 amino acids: CSANEGAGGYTF.

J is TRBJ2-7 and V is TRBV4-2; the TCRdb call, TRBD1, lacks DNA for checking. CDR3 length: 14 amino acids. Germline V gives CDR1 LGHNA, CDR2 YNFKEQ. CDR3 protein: CASSQVAGSYEQYF.

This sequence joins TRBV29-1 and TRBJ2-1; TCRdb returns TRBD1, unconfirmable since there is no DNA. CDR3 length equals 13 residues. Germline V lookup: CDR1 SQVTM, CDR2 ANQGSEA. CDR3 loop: CSAQGGGYNEQFF.

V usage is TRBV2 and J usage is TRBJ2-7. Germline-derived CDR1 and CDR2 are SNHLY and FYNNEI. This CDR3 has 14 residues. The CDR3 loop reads CASSEASGAYEQYF.

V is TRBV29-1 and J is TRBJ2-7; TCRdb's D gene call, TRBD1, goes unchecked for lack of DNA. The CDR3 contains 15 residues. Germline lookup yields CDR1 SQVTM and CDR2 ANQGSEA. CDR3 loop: CSVESAWTGSYEQYF.

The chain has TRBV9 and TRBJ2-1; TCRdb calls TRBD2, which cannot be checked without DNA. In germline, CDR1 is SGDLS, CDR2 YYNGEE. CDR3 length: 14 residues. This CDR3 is CASSAGTSSHEQFF.

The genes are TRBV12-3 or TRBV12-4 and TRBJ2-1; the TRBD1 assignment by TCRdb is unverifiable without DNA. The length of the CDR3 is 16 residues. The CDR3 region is CASRLGGPSSYNEQFF.

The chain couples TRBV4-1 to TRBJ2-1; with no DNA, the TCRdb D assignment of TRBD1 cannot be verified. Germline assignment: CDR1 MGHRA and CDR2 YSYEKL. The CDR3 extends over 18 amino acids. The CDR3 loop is CASSQVTPNRGGSNEQFF.

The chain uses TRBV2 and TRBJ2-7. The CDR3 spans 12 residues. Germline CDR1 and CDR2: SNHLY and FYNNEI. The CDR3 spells CASSDRSYEQYF.

CDR3 amino acids: CASSTPTGQETQYF. The chain employs TRBV11-2 and TRBJ2-5; the TCRdb call, TRBD1, lacks DNA for checking. This CDR3 contains 14 residues. The germline V gene has CDR1 SGHAT and CDR2 FQNNGV.

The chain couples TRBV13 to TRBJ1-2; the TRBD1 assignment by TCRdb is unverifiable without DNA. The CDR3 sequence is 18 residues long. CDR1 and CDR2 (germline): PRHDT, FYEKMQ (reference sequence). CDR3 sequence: CASSSRDRDRLFNYGYTF.

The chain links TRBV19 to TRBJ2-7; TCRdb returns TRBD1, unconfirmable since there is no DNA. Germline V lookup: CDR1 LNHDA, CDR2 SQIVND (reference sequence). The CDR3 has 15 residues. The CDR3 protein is CASRAGTGIVHEQYF.

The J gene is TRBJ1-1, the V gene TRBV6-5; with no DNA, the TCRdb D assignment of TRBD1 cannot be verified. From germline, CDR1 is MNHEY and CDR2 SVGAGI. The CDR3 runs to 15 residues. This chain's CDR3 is CASSYPQGINTEAFF.

The CDR3 sequence is CASSLFFTSGGTGELFF. V usage is TRBV7-8 and J usage is TRBJ2-2; TCRdb selects TRBD2, and the lack of DNA leaves this call unchecked. Per germline, CDR1 SGHVS and CDR2 FQNEAQ. This CDR3 region has 17 residues.

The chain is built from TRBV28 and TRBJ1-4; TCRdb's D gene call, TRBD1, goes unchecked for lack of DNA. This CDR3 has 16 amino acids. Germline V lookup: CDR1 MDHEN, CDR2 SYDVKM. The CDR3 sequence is CASSGTQGRRNEKLFF.

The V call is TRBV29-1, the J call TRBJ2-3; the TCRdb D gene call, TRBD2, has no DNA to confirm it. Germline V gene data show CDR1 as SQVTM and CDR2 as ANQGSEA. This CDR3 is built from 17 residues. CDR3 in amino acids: CSADGLAGGGVADTQYF.

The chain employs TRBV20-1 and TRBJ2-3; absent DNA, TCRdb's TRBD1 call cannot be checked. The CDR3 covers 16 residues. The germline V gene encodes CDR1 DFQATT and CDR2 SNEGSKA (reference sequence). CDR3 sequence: CSARGERTEPRDTQYF.

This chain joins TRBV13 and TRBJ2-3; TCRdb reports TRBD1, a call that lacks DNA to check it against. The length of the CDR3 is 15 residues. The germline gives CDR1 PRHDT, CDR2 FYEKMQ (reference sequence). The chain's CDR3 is CASSQRQILTDTQYF.

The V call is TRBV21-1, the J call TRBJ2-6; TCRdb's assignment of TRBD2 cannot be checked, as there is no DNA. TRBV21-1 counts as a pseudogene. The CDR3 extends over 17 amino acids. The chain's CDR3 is CASSDRDLGSGANVLTF.

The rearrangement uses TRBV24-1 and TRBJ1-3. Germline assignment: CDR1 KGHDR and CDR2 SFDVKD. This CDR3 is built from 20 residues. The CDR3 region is CATSDYAYGEGRSSGNTIYF.

The CDR3 is CSARLLDRGKGGGPAETQYF. The chain joins TRBV20-1 to TRBJ2-5; TCRdb outputs TRBD1, but without DNA this stays unchecked. This CDR3 spans 20 amino acids. CDR1 DFQATT and CDR2 SNEGSKA come from the germline V gene (reference sequence).

This chain's CDR3 is CASSFSTPGVSGYTF. The rearrangement joins TRBV27 to TRBJ1-2; TCRdb outputs TRBD1, but without DNA this stays unchecked. Germline values: CDR1 MNHEY, CDR2 SMNVEV (reference sequence). The CDR3 has 15 residues.

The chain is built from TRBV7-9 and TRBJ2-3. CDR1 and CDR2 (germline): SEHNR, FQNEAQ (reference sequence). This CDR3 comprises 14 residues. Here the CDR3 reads CASSPNEDPDTQYF.

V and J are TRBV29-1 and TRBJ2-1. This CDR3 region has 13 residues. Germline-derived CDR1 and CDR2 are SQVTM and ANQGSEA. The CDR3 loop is CSVTAEPYNEQFF.

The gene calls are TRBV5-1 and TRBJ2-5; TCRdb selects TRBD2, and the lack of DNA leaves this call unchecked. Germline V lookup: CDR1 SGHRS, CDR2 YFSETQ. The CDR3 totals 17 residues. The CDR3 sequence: CASSLGMYGGALETQYF.